A single sample is the source of the 10 T cell receptor beta chains below, sequenced in a study of shared clonotypes between healthy human individuals. Method: immunoSEQ multiplex PCR; TCRdb's copy keeps in-frame clones and lacks some. The sample includes over a million clones, around 78% of them seen just once. Sequencing was carried out using memory CD4+ T cells from PBMCs. Specified subset: CD45RA-negative fraction. These receptors were obtained from a man younger than 30 in good health. Some clones in this sample may be carry-over from other donors' samples.

Here the CDR3 DNA reads TGTGCCAGCAGTGACCCCCGACAGGGGGCCACCGGGGAGCTGTTTTTT. Its protein is CASSDPRQGATGELFF. The chain combines TRBV25-1 with TRBJ2-2; TRBD1 aligns across 10 bases. The CDR3 is made up of 16 amino acids. Trimming cost V 3 bases and J 4 bases; bases outside gene matches: 5. CDR1 is MGHDK and CDR2 is SYGVNS in the germline V gene. Together with reference TRBV25-1 and TRBJ2-2, the CDR3 gives the full variable domain: EADIYQTPRYLVIGTGKKITLECSQTMGHDKMYWYQQDPGMELHLIHYSYGVNSTEKGDLSSESTVSRIRTEHFPLTLESARPSHTSQYLCASSDPRQGATGELFFGEGSRLTVL.

J is TRBJ1-4 and V is TRBV4-1; no clear D gene. Germline CDR1 is MGHRA and CDR2 is YSYEKL. This CDR3 spans 15 amino acids. Trimming removed 5 bases at V and 0 bases at J, with 10 bases between. CDR3 protein: CASSRTATTNEKLFF. In DNA form, the CDR3 reads TGCGCCAGCAGCAGGACGGCTACAACTAATGAAAAACTGTTTTTT.

Worth noting for this clone: One end of the junction varies from germline; a read error may be responsible. CDR3 nucleotides: TGTACCAGCAGCTTAAATAGCGGGAGCTCCGAGCAGTACTTC. Residues: CTSSLNSGSSEQYF. The chain employs TRBV7-3 and TRBJ2-7; 9 nucleotides match TRBD2. Germline CDR1 reads SGHTA; CDR2 reads FQGTGA. The CDR3 length is 14 residues.

This chain joins TRBV6-6 and TRBJ1-1; D not resolved. Germline CDR1 and CDR2: MNHNY and SVGAGI (reference sequence). The CDR3 sequence is 14 residues long. Trimming stripped 5 bases from V and 1 base from J, with 11 bases between. CDR3 sequence reads: CASSPGPRNTEAFF. The DNA of the CDR3 is TGTGCCAGCAGTCCCGGCCCCCGGAACACTGAAGCTTTCTTT.

The chain employs TRBV7-2 and TRBJ2-1; D is possibly TRBD2 (5 bases). This CDR3 spans 15 amino acids. V gave up 7 bases and J gave up 0 bases, with 13 bases separating them. Germline CDR1 and CDR2: SGHTA and FQGNSA. The CDR3 DNA is TGTGCCAGCACCCCTAGGAGGAGCTCCTACAATGAGCAGTTCTTC. It encodes CASTPRRSSYNEQFF. The full variable domain, rest sourced from reference TRBV7-2 and TRBJ2-1, is GAGVSQSPSNKVTEKGKDVELRCDPISGHTALYWYRQSLGQGLEFLIYFQGNSAPDKSGLPSDRFSAERTGGSVSTLTIQRTQQEDSAVYLCASTPRRSSYNEQFFGPGTRLTVL.

Regarding this clone: One end of the junction varies from germline; a read error may be responsible. The rearrangement joins TRBV28 to TRBJ1-4; 10 bases fit TRBD1. Germline assignment: CDR1 MDHEN and CDR2 SYDVKM. The CDR3 has 13 residues. The CDR3 region has the DNA TGTGCCGGCAGGGACAGGGGAGGTGAAAAACTGTTTTTT. This encodes CAGRDRGGEKLFF.

This chain joins TRBV9 and TRBJ1-6; the match to TRBD1 covers 8 bases. The CDR3 covers 14 residues. Germline V gene data show CDR1 as SGDLS and CDR2 as YYNGEE. V shed 3 bases, J shed 9 bases, and the junction held 5 bases outside the gene matches. CDR3 protein: CASSAGGWGSPLHF. The CDR3 DNA reads as TGTGCCAGCAGCGCAGGGGGCTGGGGTTCACCCCTCCACTTT. The entire variable domain, with the rest obtained from reference TRBV9 and TRBJ1-6, is as follows: DSGVTQTPKHLITATGQRVTLRCSPRSGDLSVYWYQQSLDQGLQFLIQYYNGEERAKGNILERFSAQQFPDLHSELNLSSLELGDSALYFCASSAGGWGSPLHFGNGTRLTVT.

The rearrangement uses TRBV5-1 and TRBJ1-3; D not certain. The V and J ends lost 0 bases and 2 bases respectively, with 6 bases between them. Germline V gene sequence: CDR1 SGHRS, CDR2 YFSETQ. The CDR3 covers 14 residues. CDR3 coding DNA: TGCGCCAGCAGCTTGGTAGGGACTGGAAACACCATATATTTT. Translation gives CASSLVGTGNTIYF.

The V and J genes are TRBV18 and TRBJ2-2; 7 bases line up with TRBD2. J lost 3 bases, V lost 0 bases, and 7 bases had no gene match. Germline CDR1 reads KGHSH; CDR2 reads LQKENI. The CDR3 spans 17 residues. CDR3 loop: CASSPPGSSGYTGELFF. The CDR3 nucleotides read TGTGCCAGCTCACCACCAGGGTCTAGCGGATACACCGGGGAGCTGTTTTTT.

The genes are TRBV5-6 and TRBJ2-7; no clear D. The CDR3 is made up of 12 amino acids. V gave up 1 base and J gave up 4 bases, with 6 bases separating them. The germline CDR1 and CDR2 sequences are SGHDT and YYEEEE. CDR3 residues: CASSLSEYEQYF. CDR3 nucleotides: TGTGCCAGCAGCTTGAGTGAATACGAGCAGTACTTC.